One T cell receptor beta chain is described in this entry. What it recognizes is unknown. Trimming cost V 5 bases and J 0 bases, with 10 bases left between them. CDR1 is SGHVS and CDR2 is FQNEAQ in the germline V gene. The CDR3 consists of 15 residues. This entry belongs to a study of CD8 T cells in Susac syndrome. General study points: The study admitted that it had a relatively small number of individuals in its TCR sequencing and HLA analysis.

Random hexamers primed reverse transcription of roughly 0.45 to 1 ug RNA. With immunoSEQ multiplex PCR, TCR beta CDR3 was amplified across 54 Vbeta and 13 Jbeta. One entry per CDR3 protein, called by TCRdb with MiXCR from the immunoSEQ multiplex PCR reads. The sample yields about 250,000 distinct CDR3 sequences, around 95% seen once. From blood CD8+ and CD4+ T cells, the TCR beta chain was sequenced. Negative isolation was used for CD8+ and CD4+ T cells, and FACS enrichment was applied to TEMRA cells. The chain uses TRBV7-8 and TRBJ1-4, with D possibly TRBD1 on 6 matching bases. Input material: CD4+ T cells from PBMCs. This sequence originates from a human donor with multiple sclerosis. In DNA form, the CDR3 reads TGTGCCAGCAGCCCCCAGGGGACAACTAATGAAAAACTGTTTTTT. This sequence encodes CASSPQGTTNEKLFF.